This T cell receptor beta chain is drawn from a study of technical replicates of blood from several donors. Clones were read by immunoSEQ multiplex PCR, and TCRdb kept only the in-frame ones, dropping some. In the table there are 75,000 to 85,000 clones, approximately 96% of which are singletons. Trimming removed 6 bases from V and 4 bases from J, with 13 bases in between. Germline V CDR1 and CDR2: SQVTM, ANQGSEA. The CDR3 is 12 amino acids. V and J are TRBV29-1 and TRBJ2-7; D perhaps matches TRBD2 (7 bases). Sequenced: T cells isolated from PBMCs. This TCR was recovered from a human donor in good health. The DNA for the CDR3 is TGCAGCGTCGGGGGGAGGGGGTACGAGCAGTACTTC. Its protein product is CSVGGRGYEQYF.